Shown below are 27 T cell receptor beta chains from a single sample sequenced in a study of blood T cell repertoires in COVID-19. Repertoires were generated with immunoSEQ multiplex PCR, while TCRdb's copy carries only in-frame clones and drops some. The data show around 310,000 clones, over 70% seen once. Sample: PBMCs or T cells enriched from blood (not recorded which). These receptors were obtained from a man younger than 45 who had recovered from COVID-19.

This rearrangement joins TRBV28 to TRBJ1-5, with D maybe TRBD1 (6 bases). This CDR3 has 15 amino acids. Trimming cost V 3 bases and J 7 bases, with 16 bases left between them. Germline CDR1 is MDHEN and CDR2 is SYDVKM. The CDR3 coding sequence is TGTGCCAGCAGTTTCCTAGGGGGGGTCGGGCAGCCCCAGCATTTT. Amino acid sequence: CASSFLGGVGQPQHF.

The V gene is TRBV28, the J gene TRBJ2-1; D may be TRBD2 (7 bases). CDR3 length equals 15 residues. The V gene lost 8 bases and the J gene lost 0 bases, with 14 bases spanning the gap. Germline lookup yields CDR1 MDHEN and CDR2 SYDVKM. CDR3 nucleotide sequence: TGTGCCAGCGGGAAGGGGGGGAACTCCTACAATGAGCAGTTCTTC. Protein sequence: CASGKGGNSYNEQFF.

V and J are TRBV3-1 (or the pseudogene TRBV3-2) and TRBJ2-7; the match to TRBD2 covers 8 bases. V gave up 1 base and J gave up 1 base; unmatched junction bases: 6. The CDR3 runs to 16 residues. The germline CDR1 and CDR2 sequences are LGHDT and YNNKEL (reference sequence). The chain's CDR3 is CASSQGASGPSYEQYF. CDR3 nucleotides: TGTGCCAGCAGCCAAGGCGCTAGCGGGCCTTCCTACGAGCAGTACTTC.

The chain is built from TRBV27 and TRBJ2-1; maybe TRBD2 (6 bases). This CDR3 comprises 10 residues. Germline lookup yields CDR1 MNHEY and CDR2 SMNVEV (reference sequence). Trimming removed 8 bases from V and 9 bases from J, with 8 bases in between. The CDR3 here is CASRGLEQFF. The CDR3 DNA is TGTGCCAGCCGGGGACTTGAGCAGTTCTTC.

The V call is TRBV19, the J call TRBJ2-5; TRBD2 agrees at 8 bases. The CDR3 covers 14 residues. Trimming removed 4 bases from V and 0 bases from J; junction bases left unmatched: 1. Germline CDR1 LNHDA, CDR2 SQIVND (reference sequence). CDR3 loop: CASSSGGHQETQYF. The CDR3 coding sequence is TGTGCCAGTAGTAGCGGGGGGCACCAAGAGACCCAGTACTTC.

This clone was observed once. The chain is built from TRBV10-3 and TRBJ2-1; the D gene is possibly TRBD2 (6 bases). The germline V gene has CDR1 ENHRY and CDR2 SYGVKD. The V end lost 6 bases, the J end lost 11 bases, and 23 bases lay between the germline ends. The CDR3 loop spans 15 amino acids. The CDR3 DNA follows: TGTGCCATCAGCGCCGAACCGGGACTTTCTGGGAAGCAGTTCTTC. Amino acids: CAISAEPGLSGKQFF.

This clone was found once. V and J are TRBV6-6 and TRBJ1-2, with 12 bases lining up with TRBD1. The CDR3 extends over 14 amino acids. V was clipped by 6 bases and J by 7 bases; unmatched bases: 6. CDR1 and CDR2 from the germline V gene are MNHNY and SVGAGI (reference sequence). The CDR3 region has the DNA TGTGCCAGCAGCCTGGGACAGGGGGCATTTGGCTACACCTTC. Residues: CASSLGQGAFGYTF.

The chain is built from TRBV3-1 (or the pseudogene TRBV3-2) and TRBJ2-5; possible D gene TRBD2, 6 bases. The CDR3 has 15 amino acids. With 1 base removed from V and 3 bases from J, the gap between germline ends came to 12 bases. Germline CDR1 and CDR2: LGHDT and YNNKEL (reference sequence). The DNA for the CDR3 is TGTGCCAGCAGCCAAGGTCTTAGCGGAAAAGAGACCCAGTACTTC. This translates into CASSQGLSGKETQYF.

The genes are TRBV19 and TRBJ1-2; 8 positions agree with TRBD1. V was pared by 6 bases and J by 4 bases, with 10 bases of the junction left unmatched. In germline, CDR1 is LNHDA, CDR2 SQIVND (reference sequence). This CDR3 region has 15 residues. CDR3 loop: CASRGSQGAFYGYTF. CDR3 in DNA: TGTGCCAGTAGGGGATCTCAGGGGGCCTTCTATGGCTACACCTTC.

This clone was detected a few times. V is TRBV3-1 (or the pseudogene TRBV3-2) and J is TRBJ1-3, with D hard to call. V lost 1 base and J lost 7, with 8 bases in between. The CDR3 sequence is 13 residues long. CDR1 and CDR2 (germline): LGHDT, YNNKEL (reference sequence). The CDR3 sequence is CASSQAGGNTIYF. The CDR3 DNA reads TGTGCCAGCAGCCAAGCGGGAGGGAACACCATATATTTT.

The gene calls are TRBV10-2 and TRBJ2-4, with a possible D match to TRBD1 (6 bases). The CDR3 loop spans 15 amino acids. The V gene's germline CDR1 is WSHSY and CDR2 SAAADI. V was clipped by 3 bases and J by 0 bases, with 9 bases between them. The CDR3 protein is CASSDYRAAKNIQYF. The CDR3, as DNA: TGCGCCAGCAGTGACTACAGGGCAGCCAAAAACATTCAGTACTTC.

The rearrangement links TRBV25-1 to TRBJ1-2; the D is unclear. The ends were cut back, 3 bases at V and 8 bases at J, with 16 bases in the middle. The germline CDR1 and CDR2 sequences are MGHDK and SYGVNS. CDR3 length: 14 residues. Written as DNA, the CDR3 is TGTGCCAGCAGTGAGAGGGCCCTATCGAGGGGCTACACCTTC. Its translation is CASSERALSRGYTF.

The CDR3 protein is CATVTLLLENTGELFF. The CDR3 nucleotides read TGTGCCACCGTAACCCTTTTATTAGAGAACACCGGGGAGCTGTTTTTT. This chain uses TRBV15 with TRBJ2-2; D remains ambiguous. CDR3 length: 16 residues. Germline V gene lookup returns CDR1 LNHNV and CDR2 YYDKDF (reference sequence). V lost 8 bases and J lost 1, with 17 bases in between.

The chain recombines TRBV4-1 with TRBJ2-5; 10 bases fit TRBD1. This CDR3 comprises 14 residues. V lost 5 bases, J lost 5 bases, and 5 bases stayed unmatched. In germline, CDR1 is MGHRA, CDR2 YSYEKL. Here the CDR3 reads CASSWDRGGETQYF. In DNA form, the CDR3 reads TGCGCCAGCAGCTGGGACAGGGGTGGGGAGACCCAGTACTTC.

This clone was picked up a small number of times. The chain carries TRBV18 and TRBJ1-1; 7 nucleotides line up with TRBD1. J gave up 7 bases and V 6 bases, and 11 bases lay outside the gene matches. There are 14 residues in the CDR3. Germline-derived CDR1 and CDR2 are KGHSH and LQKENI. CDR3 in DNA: TGTGCCAGCTCCACAGGGACAGTGGGGGTTGAAGCTTTCTTT. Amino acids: CASSTGTVGVEAFF.

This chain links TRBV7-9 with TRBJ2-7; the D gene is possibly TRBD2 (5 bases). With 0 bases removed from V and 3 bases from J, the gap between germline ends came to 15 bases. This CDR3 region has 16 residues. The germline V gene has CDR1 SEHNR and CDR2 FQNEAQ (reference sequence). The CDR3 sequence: CASSLASGNRLYEQYF. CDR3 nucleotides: TGTGCCAGCAGCTTAGCGTCGGGGAATCGACTCTACGAGCAGTACTTC. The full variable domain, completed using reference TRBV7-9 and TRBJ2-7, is DTGVSQNPRHKITKRGQNVTFRCDPISEHNRLYWYRQTLGQGPEFLTYFQNEAQLEKSRLLSDRFSAERPKGSFSTLEIQRTEQGDSAMYLCASSLASGNRLYEQYFGPGTRLTVT.

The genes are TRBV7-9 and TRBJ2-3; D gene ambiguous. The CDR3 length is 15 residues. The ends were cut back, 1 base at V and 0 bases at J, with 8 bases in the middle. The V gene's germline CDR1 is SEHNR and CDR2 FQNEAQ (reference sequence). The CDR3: CASSLVLSSTDTQYF. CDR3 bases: TGTGCCAGCAGCTTAGTACTGTCTAGCACAGATACGCAGTATTTT.

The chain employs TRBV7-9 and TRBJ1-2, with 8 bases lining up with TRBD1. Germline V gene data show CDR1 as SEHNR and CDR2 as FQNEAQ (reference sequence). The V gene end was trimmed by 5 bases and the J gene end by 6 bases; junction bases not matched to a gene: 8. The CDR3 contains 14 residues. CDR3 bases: TGTGCCAGCAGCCCGGACAGGGTAGGGCATGGCTACACCTTC. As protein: CASSPDRVGHGYTF.

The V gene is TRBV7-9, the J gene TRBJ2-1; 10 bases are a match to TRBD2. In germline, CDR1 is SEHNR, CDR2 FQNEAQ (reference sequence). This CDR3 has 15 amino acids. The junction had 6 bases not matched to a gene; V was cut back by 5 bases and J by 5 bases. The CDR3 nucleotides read TGTGCCAGCAGCCCTACTAGCGGGGAGCACAATGAGCAGTTCTTC. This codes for CASSPTSGEHNEQFF.

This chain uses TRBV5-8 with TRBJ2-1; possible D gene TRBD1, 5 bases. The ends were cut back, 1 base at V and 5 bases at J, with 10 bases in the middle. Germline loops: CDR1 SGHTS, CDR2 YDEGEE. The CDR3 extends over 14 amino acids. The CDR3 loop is CASSLKTAHNEQFF. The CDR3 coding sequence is TGTGCCAGCAGCTTGAAGACAGCCCACAATGAGCAGTTCTTC.

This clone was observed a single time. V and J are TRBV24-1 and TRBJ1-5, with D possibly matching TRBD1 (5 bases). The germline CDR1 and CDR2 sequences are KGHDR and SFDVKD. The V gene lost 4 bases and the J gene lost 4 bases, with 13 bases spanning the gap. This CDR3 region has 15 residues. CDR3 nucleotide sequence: TGTGCCACCAGTGAACCCGACAGAGGAAATCAGCCCCAGCATTTT. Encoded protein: CATSEPDRGNQPQHF.

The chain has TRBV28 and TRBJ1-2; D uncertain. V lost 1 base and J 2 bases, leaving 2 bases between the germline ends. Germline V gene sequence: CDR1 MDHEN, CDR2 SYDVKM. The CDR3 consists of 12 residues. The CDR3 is CASSLSNYGYTF. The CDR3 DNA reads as TGTGCCAGCAGTTTATCAAACTATGGCTACACCTTC.

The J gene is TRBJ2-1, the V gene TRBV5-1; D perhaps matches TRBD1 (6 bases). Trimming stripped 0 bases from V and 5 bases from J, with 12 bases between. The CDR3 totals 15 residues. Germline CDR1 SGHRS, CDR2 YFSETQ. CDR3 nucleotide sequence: TGCGCCAGCAGCTTGGGGACGTACAGGGACAATGAGCAGTTCTTC. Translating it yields CASSLGTYRDNEQFF.

The CDR3 reads CSVGRGGEAFF. DNA of the CDR3: TGCAGCGTGGGAAGGGGGGGCGAAGCTTTCTTT. The chain links TRBV29-1 to TRBJ1-1; the D gene is possibly TRBD1 (6 bases). The V end was cut by 6 bases, the J end by 8 bases, with 13 bases between. The CDR3 totals 11 residues. Germline V CDR1 and CDR2: SQVTM, ANQGSEA.

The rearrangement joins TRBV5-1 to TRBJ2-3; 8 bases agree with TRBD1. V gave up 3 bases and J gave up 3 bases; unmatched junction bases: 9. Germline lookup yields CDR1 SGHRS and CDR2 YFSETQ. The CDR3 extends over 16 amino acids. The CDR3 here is CASSSSTGEQTDTQYF. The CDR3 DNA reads TGCGCCAGCAGCTCCTCGACAGGGGAGCAGACAGATACGCAGTATTTT.

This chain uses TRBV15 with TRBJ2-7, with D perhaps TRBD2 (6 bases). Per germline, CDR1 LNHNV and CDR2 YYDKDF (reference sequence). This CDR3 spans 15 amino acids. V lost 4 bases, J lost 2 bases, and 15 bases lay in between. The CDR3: CATSTLGGGTYEQYF. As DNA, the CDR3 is TGTGCCACCAGCACTCTCGGTGGAGGGACCTACGAGCAGTACTTC.

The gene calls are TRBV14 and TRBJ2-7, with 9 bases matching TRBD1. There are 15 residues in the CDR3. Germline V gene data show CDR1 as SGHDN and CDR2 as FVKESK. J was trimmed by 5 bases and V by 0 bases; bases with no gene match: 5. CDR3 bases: TGTGCCAGCAGCCAAGATGGGACAGGGAACAACGAGCAGTACTTC. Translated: CASSQDGTGNNEQYF. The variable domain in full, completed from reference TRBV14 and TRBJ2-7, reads EAGVTQFPSHSVIEKGQTVTLRCDPISGHDNLYWYRRVMGKEIKFLLHFVKESKQDESGMPNNRFLAERTGGTYSTLKVQPAELEDSGVYFCASSQDGTGNNEQYFGPGTRLTVT.